This T cell receptor beta chain stems from a study of cytomegalovirus exposure and HLA in healthy donors. Whole-study findings and limits: Generally TCR sequences proved uncommon, though certain public TCRs appeared in numerous donors.

A multiplex PCR was run with 60 Vbeta primers and 13 Jbeta primers. Generated by immunoSEQ multiplex PCR, the TCRdb table keeps only in-frame clones and is missing some. The repertoire holds roughly 100,000 clones, with approximately 85% as singletons. As for this clone: Its antigen remains unknown.

The V and J ends lost 7 bases and 5 bases respectively, with 15 bases between them. Germline CDR1 is GTSNPN and CDR2 is SVGIG (reference sequence). The length of the CDR3 is 13 residues. Sequencing input: PBMCs. This chain links TRBV30 with TRBJ2-1; a weak D match, TRBD2 (6 bases). This receptor was identified in a woman aged 18-35 years in good health and CMV-seropositive. Here the CDR3 DNA reads TGTGCCTATGTAGCGGAGGGGCACAATGAGCAGTTCTTC. Translation: CAYVAEGHNEQFF.